In its sample, the clone carrying this T cell receptor beta chain was seen many times. These data belong to a study of spatial heterogeneity in lung cancer. In the study overall: When available, follow-up PBMC samples taken a median of about two years after resection were sequenced.

After removal of 2 bases from V and 3 bases from J, the junction contained 5 bases not matched to a gene. This CDR3 region has 15 residues. TCRdb called the 5' RACE reads again in MiXCR, with one record for every CDR3 protein. The table has around 120,000 distinct CDR3 sequences, more than 9% seen once. The time point here: blood at routine non-recurrence follow-up after resection. The input material, whole RNA from tumor, nontumor lung or frozen PBMC, was sequenced unsorted. The source of this sequence is a male donor with early-stage non-small cell lung cancer. Source: PBMCs, taken at follow-up. The chain recombines TRBV12-3 or TRBV12-4 with TRBJ2-3, with 7 bases fitting TRBD2. The CDR3 DNA sequence: TGTGCCAGCAGTTTATCTCGCGGGAGAACAGATACGCAGTATTTT. Its translation is CASSLSRGRTDTQYF.